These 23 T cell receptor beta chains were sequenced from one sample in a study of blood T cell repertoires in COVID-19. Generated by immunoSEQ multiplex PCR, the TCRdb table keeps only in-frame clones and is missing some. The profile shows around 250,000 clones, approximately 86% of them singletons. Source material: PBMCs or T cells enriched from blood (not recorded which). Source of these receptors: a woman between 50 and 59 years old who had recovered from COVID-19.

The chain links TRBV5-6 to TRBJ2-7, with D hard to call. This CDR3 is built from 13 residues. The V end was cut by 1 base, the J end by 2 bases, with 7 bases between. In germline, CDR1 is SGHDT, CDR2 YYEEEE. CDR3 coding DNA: TGTGCCAGCAGCTTGCCGGTAACCTACGAGCAGTACTTC. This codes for CASSLPVTYEQYF. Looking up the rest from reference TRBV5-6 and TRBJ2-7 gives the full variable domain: DAGVTQSPTHLIKTRGQQVTLRCSPKSGHDTVSWYQQALGQGPQFIFQYYEEEERQRGNFPDRFSGHQFPNYSSELNVNALLLGDSALYLCASSLPVTYEQYFGPGTRLTVT.

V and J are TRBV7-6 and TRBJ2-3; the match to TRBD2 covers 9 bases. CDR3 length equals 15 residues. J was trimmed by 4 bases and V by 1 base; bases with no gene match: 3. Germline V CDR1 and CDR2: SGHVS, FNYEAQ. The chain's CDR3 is CASSLEAGGADTQYF. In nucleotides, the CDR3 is TGTGCCAGCAGCTTAGAGGCGGGAGGGGCAGATACGCAGTATTTT. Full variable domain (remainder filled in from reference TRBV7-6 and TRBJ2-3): GAGVSQSPRYKVTKRGQDVALRCDPISGHVSLYWYRQALGQGPEFLTYFNYEAQQDKSGLPNDRFSAERPEGSISTLTIQRTEQRDSAMYRCASSLEAGGADTQYFGPGTRLTVL.

The DNA of the CDR3 is TGTGCCAGCGCCGGGACGGGAGGATACGAGCAGTACTTC. Encoded protein: CASAGTGGYEQYF. The chain is built from TRBV2 and TRBJ2-7, with 7 bases identical to TRBD2. The V and J ends lost 8 bases and 4 bases, in that order; junction bases with no gene match: 8. Germline V gives CDR1 SNHLY, CDR2 FYNNEI. The CDR3 covers 13 residues.

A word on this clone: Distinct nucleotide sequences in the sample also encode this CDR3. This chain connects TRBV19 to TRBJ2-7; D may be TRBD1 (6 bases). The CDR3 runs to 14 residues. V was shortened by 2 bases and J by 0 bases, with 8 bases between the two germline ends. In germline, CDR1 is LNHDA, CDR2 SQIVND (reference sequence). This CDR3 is CASSIRGSSYEQYF. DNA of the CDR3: TGTGCCAGTAGTATAAGGGGGAGCTCCTACGAGCAGTACTTC.

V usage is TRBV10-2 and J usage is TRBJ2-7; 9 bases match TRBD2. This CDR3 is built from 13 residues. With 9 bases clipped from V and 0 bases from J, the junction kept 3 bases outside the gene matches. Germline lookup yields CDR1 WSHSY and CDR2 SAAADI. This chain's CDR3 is CASETSGSYEQYF. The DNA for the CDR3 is TGCGCCAGTGAGACTAGCGGCTCCTACGAGCAGTACTTC.

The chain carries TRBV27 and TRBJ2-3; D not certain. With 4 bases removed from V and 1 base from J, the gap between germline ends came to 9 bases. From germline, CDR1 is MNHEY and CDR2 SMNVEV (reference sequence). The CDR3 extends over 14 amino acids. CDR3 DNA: TGTGCCAGCAGTTCCCTATCACGCACAGATACGCAGTATTTT. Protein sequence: CASSSLSRTDTQYF.

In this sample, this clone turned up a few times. CDR3: CASRDREPLGTGELFF. As DNA, the CDR3 is TGTGCCAGCAGGGACAGGGAGCCCCTGGGCACCGGGGAGCTGTTTTTT. The J gene is TRBJ2-2, the V gene TRBV25-1; TRBD1 agrees at 8 bases. Germline loops: CDR1 MGHDK, CDR2 SYGVNS. J was trimmed by 4 bases and V by 6 bases; bases with no gene match: 10. The CDR3 is made up of 16 amino acids.

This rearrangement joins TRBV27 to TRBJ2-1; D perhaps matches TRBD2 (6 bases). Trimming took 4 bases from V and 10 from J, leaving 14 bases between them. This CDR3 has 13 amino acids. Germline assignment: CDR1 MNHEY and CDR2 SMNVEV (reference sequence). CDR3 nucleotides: TGTGCCAGCAGTTGGGGACTCCCCCTGGAGCAGTTCTTC. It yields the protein CASSWGLPLEQFF.

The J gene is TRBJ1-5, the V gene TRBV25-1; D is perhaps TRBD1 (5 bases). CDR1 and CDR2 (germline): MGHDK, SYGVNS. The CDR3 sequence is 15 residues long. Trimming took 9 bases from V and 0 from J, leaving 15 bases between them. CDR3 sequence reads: CASFSRDYSNQPQHF. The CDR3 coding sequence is TGTGCCAGTTTTTCTCGGGACTATAGCAATCAGCCCCAGCATTTT.

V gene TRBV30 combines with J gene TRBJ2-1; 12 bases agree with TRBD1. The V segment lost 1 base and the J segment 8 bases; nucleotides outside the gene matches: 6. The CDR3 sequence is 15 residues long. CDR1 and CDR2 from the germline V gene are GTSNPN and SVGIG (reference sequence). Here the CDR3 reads CAWSAGTGGLDEQFF. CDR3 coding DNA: TGTGCCTGGAGTGCCGGGACAGGGGGCTTAGATGAGCAGTTCTTC.

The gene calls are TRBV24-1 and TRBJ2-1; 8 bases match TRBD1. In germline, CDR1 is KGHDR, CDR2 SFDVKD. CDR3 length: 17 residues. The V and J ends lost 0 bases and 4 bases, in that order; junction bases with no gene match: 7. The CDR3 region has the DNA TGTGCCACCAGTGATTTGGCCCCCAGGGGGCGGTACAATGAGCAGTTCTTC. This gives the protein CATSDLAPRGRYNEQFF.

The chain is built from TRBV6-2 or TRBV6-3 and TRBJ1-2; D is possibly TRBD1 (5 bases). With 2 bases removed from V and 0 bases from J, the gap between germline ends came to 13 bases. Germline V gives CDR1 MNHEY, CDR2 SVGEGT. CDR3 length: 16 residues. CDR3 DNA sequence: TGTGCCAGCAGTTACGAGCAGGGTCAAGCTAACTATGGCTACACCTTC. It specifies CASSYEQGQANYGYTF.

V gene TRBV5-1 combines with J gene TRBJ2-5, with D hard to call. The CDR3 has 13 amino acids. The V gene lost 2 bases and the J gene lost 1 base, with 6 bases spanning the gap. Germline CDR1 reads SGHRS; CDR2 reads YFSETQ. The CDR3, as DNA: TGCGCCAGCAGCTTTGGGCCCCAAGAGACCCAGTACTTC. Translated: CASSFGPQETQYF.

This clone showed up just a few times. CDR3 loop: CASSGQDSVAYEQYF. The CDR3 DNA sequence: TGTGCCAGCAGCGGTCAGGATTCAGTAGCCTACGAGCAGTACTTC. The chain combines TRBV7-9 with TRBJ2-7; D unresolved. The CDR3 is 15 residues long. Per germline, CDR1 SEHNR and CDR2 FQNEAQ (reference sequence). V was clipped by 5 bases and J by 2 bases, with 16 bases between them.

The CDR3, as DNA: TGTGCCACCAGTGATTTAAGCCAGGGGTTTGGCTACACCTTC. Amino acids: CATSDLSQGFGYTF. The rearrangement uses TRBV24-1 and TRBJ1-2; maybe TRBD1 (6 bases). The V and J ends lost 1 base and 7 bases respectively, with 12 bases between them. Germline CDR1 KGHDR, CDR2 SFDVKD. This CDR3 has 14 residues.

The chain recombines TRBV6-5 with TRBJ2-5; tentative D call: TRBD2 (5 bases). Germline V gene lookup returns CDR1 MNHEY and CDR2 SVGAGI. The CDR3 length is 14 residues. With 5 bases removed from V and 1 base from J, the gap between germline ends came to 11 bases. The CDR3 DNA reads TGTGCCAGCAGTCCCAACGGGGTCCAAGAGACCCAGTACTTC. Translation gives CASSPNGVQETQYF.

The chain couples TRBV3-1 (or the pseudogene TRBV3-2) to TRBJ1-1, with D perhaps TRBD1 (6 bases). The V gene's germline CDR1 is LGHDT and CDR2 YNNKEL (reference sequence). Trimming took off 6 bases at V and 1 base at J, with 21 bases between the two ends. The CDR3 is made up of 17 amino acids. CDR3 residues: CASSSKPHQGSNTEAFF. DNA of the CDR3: TGTGCCAGCAGTTCAAAACCCCATCAGGGGTCGAACACTGAAGCTTTCTTT.

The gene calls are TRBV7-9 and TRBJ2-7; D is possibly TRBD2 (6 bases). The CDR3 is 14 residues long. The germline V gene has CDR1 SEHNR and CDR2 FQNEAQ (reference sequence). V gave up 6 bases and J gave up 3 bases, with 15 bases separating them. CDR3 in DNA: TGTGCCAGCAGTCGCCGACTAGAAAGCTACGAGCAGTACTTC. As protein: CASSRRLESYEQYF.

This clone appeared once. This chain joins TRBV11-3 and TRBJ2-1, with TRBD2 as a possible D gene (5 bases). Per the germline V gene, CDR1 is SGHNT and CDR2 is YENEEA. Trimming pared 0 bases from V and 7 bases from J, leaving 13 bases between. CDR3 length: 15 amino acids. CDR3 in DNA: TGTGCCAGCAGCTTAGAGGGCGGGTATGGGAATGAGCAGTTCTTC. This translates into CASSLEGGYGNEQFF.

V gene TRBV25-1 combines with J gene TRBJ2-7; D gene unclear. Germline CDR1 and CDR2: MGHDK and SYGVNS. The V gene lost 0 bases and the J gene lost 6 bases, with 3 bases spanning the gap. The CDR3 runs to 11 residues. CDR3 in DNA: TGTGCCAGCAGTGAATATCTCGAGCAGTACTTC. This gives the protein CASSEYLEQYF.

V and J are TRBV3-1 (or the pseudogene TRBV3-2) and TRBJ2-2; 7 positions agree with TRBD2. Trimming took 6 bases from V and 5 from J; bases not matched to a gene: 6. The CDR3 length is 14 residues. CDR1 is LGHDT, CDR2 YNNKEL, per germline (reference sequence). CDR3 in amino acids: CASREAGRTGELFF. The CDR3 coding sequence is TGTGCCAGCAGGGAAGCGGGAAGGACCGGGGAGCTGTTTTTT.

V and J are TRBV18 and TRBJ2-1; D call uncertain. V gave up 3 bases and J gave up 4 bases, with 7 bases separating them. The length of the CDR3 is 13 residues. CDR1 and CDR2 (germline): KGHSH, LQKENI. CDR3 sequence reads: CASSPVRYNEQFF. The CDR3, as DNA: TGTGCCAGCTCACCCGTGAGGTACAATGAGCAGTTCTTC.

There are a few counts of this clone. CDR3 sequence reads: CASSLLAGSPMDEQFF. The DNA of the CDR3 is TGCGCCAGCAGCCTCCTAGCGGGGTCCCCAATGGATGAGCAGTTCTTC. The chain combines TRBV5-1 with TRBJ2-1, with 9 bases identical to TRBD2. This CDR3 has 16 amino acids. After removal of 4 bases from V and 8 bases from J, the junction contained 13 bases not matched to a gene. CDR1 SGHRS and CDR2 YFSETQ come from the germline V gene.